Presented here are 29 T cell receptor beta chains from one specimen sequenced in a study of cytomegalovirus exposure and HLA in healthy donors. Assay: immunoSEQ multiplex PCR; the TCRdb copy retains only in-frame clones and omits some. The sample lists 90,000 to 130,000 clones, roughly 95% occurring once. Sequenced: PBMCs. These receptors came from a woman between 18 and 30 years old in good health and CMV-seronegative.

The CDR3 region has the DNA TGTGCCAGCAGTTTATACAACACGGACTGGGCTGGGGCCAACGTCCTGACTTTC. It encodes CASSLYNTDWAGANVLTF. This chain links TRBV27 with TRBJ2-6; perhaps TRBD2 as D (5 bases). Germline V CDR1 and CDR2: MNHEY, SMNVEV (reference sequence). Trimming cost V 1 base and J 2 bases, with 15 bases left between them. The CDR3 extends over 18 amino acids.

The rearrangement joins TRBV6-5 to TRBJ1-5; no definite D call. The germline gives CDR1 MNHEY, CDR2 SVGAGI. CDR3 length: 14 amino acids. V shed 0 bases and J shed 7 bases, with 10 bases lying between them. Here the CDR3 reads CASSYSTENQPQHF. The CDR3, as DNA: TGTGCCAGCAGTTACTCGACGGAGAACCAGCCCCAGCATTTT.

The chain recombines TRBV15 with TRBJ2-1, with 7 bases aligning to TRBD2. Unmatched junction bases numbered 1, after V lost 1 base and J lost 1 base. The germline CDR1 and CDR2 sequences are LNHNV and YYDKDF (reference sequence). The CDR3 sequence is 15 residues long. This CDR3 reads CATSRGGGSYNEQFF. The CDR3 nucleotides are TGTGCCACCAGCAGAGGGGGGGGGTCCTACAATGAGCAGTTCTTC.

CDR3 bases: TGTGCCAGCAGTGTTTTTGCAGGGTCGGGCTACACCTTC. Its translation: CASSVFAGSGYTF. The V call is TRBV6-4, the J call TRBJ1-2, with a possible D match to TRBD1 (5 bases). The V end lost 4 bases, the J end lost 8 bases, and 14 bases lay between the germline ends. Germline CDR1 is MRHNA and CDR2 is SNTAGT. This CDR3 is 13 amino acids long.

J is TRBJ2-1 and V is TRBV5-1; TRBD1 matches 7 bases. Trimming at V came to 0 bases and at J to 7 bases, leaving 7 bases not matched to a gene. This CDR3 is built from 15 residues. Germline V lookup: CDR1 SGHRS, CDR2 YFSETQ. The CDR3 here is CASSLAGTDRNEQFF. For the CDR3, the DNA is TGCGCCAGCAGCTTGGCGGGGACAGACAGGAATGAGCAGTTCTTC.

The chain is built from TRBV5-8 and TRBJ1-5; 7 nucleotides agree with TRBD1. CDR1 SGHTS and CDR2 YDEGEE come from the germline V gene. Losses at the gene ends were 0 bases for V and 2 bases for J; bases not matched to a gene: 8. The CDR3 runs 17 residues. The CDR3 DNA reads as TGTGCCAGCAGCTTGGGACAGGGAAAGGGTCGCAATCAGCCCCAGCATTTT. Residues: CASSLGQGKGRNQPQHF.

The rearrangement links TRBV9 to TRBJ1-2; D may be TRBD1 (5 bases). V dropped 6 bases and J dropped 2 bases, with 11 bases sitting between them. The CDR3 is 13 amino acids. The germline V gene has CDR1 SGDLS and CDR2 YYNGEE. CDR3 residues: CASTLGGNYGYTF. In DNA, the CDR3 is TGTGCCAGCACCCTCGGGGGAAACTATGGCTACACCTTC.

The chain recombines TRBV7-9 with TRBJ1-1; TRBD1 matches at 10 bases. V lost 4 bases and J lost 0; bases outside the gene matches: 2. This CDR3 is 15 amino acids long. Looked up from germline, CDR1 is SEHNR and CDR2 is FQNEAQ (reference sequence). CDR3 in amino acids: CASSSGTGVNTEAFF. As DNA, the CDR3 is TGTGCCAGCAGCTCCGGGACAGGGGTGAACACTGAAGCTTTCTTT.

V is TRBV27 and J is TRBJ1-5; D unresolved. V lost 2 bases and J lost 1, with 9 bases in between. The germline V gene encodes CDR1 MNHEY and CDR2 SMNVEV (reference sequence). CDR3 size: 15 residues. CDR3 in amino acids: CASSLSRLSNQPQHF. The DNA for the CDR3 is TGTGCCAGCAGTTTAAGCAGACTGAGCAATCAGCCCCAGCATTTT.

The chain recombines TRBV11-3 with TRBJ2-3; 12 nucleotides match TRBD2. The V gene's germline CDR1 is SGHNT and CDR2 YENEEA. V lost 1 base to trimming and J lost 2 bases; unmatched junction nucleotides: 7. The CDR3 is made up of 18 amino acids. The CDR3 sequence: CASSLGGTSGPATDTQYF. CDR3 DNA: TGTGCCAGCAGCTTAGGAGGGACTAGCGGGCCAGCCACAGATACGCAGTATTTT.

This clone occurred once. The chain combines TRBV30 with TRBJ1-1, with 9 bases lining up with TRBD1. Germline V gene data show CDR1 as GTSNPN and CDR2 as SVGIG (reference sequence). V shed 1 base, J shed 4 bases, and the junction held 4 bases outside the gene matches. CDR3 length equals 14 residues. CDR3: CAWSGGQGSTEAFF. The CDR3 DNA sequence: TGTGCCTGGAGTGGTGGACAGGGGAGCACTGAAGCTTTCTTT.

The J gene is TRBJ1-1, the V gene TRBV2; D possibly corresponds to TRBD1 (6 bases). This CDR3 contains 14 residues. The V end was cut by 5 bases, the J end by 5 bases, with 15 bases between. In germline, CDR1 is SNHLY, CDR2 FYNNEI. The CDR3 DNA sequence: TGTGCCAGCAGTCCAGGGGCCGGAGGTACTGAAGCTTTCTTT. Protein: CASSPGAGGTEAFF.

This rearrangement joins TRBV5-1 to TRBJ2-2; TRBD1 agrees at 8 bases. CDR3 length: 16 residues. The germline CDR1 and CDR2 sequences are SGHRS and YFSETQ. The V gene end was trimmed by 4 bases and the J gene end by 0 bases; junction bases not matched to a gene: 5. The CDR3 region is CASSPPTGANTGELFF. The CDR3 bases are TGCGCCAGCAGCCCACCGACAGGGGCGAACACCGGGGAGCTGTTTTTT.

The chain couples TRBV10-3 to TRBJ1-1; D is uncertain. Germline assignment: CDR1 ENHRY and CDR2 SYGVKD. The CDR3 runs to 13 residues. With 6 bases removed from V and 6 bases from J, the gap between germline ends came to 14 bases. The DNA of the CDR3 is TGTGCCATCAGGCCAGGCGGGGAACCTGAAGCTTTCTTT. Translation: CAIRPGGEPEAFF.

The chain is built from TRBV5-1 and TRBJ2-7; D gene ambiguous. The CDR3 extends over 12 amino acids. Looked up from germline, CDR1 is SGHRS and CDR2 is YFSETQ. V lost 5 bases to trimming and J lost 6 bases, with 12 bases between them. The CDR3 protein is CASSPRPLEQYF. The CDR3 DNA sequence: TGCGCCAGCAGTCCTAGGCCTCTCGAGCAGTACTTC.

This clone has a single count. The chain recombines TRBV4-1 with TRBJ2-2; tentatively, D is TRBD1 (5 bases). With 0 bases removed from V and 7 bases from J, the gap between germline ends came to 12 bases. The CDR3 consists of 15 residues. In germline, CDR1 is MGHRA, CDR2 YSYEKL. The CDR3 DNA reads TGCGCCAGCAGCCAAGACGGTTCAGGGTTCGGGGAGCTGTTTTTT. Protein sequence: CASSQDGSGFGELFF.

The rearrangement uses TRBV10-2 and TRBJ1-2; TRBD1 matches 8 bases. The length of the CDR3 is 14 residues. Germline CDR1 is WSHSY and CDR2 is SAAADI. The V segment lost 2 bases and the J segment 6 bases; nucleotides outside the gene matches: 5. The CDR3 bases are TGCGCCAGCAGTGAGGGGGCAGGGGGCGATGGCTACACCTTC. This encodes CASSEGAGGDGYTF.

The CDR3 DNA reads as TGTGCCAGCAGCTTGGAATTCGGAGACCCTAGCAATCAGCCCCAGCATTTT. Translated, it gives CASSLEFGDPSNQPQHF. The gene calls are TRBV5-5 and TRBJ1-5; D is unclear. The CDR3 totals 17 residues. Germline V gene data show CDR1 as SGHKS and CDR2 as YYEKEE (reference sequence). The V and J ends lost 0 bases and 0 bases respectively, with 13 bases between them.

There are a few counts of this clone. The chain joins TRBV4-2 to TRBJ2-2, with TRBD2 matching 8 bases. The length of the CDR3 is 17 residues. V was clipped by 1 base and J by 6 bases; unmatched bases: 10. The germline V gene has CDR1 LGHNA and CDR2 YNFKEQ. The CDR3 coding sequence is TGTGCCAGCAGCCAAGGAGGTAGCGGGGAGGGTGCCGGGGAGCTGTTTTTT. It yields the protein CASSQGGSGEGAGELFF.

The gene calls are TRBV10-3 and TRBJ2-3; D uncertain. The CDR3 has 11 amino acids. The V end was cut by 5 bases, the J end by 5 bases, with 5 bases between. Germline V lookup: CDR1 ENHRY, CDR2 SYGVKD. In DNA form, the CDR3 reads TGTGCCATCAGTTCAGGAGATACGCAGTATTTT. Amino acids: CAISSGDTQYF.

The genes are TRBV27 and TRBJ2-7; D is ambiguous. CDR1 MNHEY and CDR2 SMNVEV come from the germline V gene (reference sequence). This CDR3 region has 10 residues. V lost 3 bases and J 6 bases, leaving 3 bases between the germline ends. The CDR3 nucleotides read TGTGCCAGCAGTTTCTCCGAGCAGTACTTC. Amino acid sequence: CASSFSEQYF.

The DNA of the CDR3 is TGTGCCAGCAGGGAGGTGCGGGGGGCCTACAATGAGCAGTTCTTC. Its protein product is CASREVRGAYNEQFF. The chain carries TRBV27 and TRBJ2-1; 8 bases fit TRBD2. This CDR3 has 15 residues. V lost 6 bases and J lost 2; bases outside the gene matches: 6. Germline V gene sequence: CDR1 MNHEY, CDR2 SMNVEV (reference sequence).

The chain uses TRBV27 and TRBJ2-2, with 8 bases lining up with TRBD2. V trimming: 3 bases; J trimming: 6 bases; junction bases outside the gene matches: 12. Germline V gene sequence: CDR1 MNHEY, CDR2 SMNVEV (reference sequence). The CDR3 has 17 amino acids. The CDR3 DNA follows: TGTGCCAGCAGTTTGGTCTCGTCGGGACTAGGGGCCGGGGAGCTGTTTTTT. Encoded protein: CASSLVSSGLGAGELFF.

The genes are TRBV7-2 and TRBJ2-1; 12 nucleotides align to TRBD2. V was pared by 4 bases and J by 3 bases, with 7 bases of the junction left unmatched. CDR3 length: 17 residues. The V gene's germline CDR1 is SGHTA and CDR2 FQGNSA. The chain's CDR3 is CASSSGLAGTNYNEQFF. CDR3 sequence (DNA): TGTGCCAGCAGCTCCGGACTAGCGGGGACGAACTACAATGAGCAGTTCTTC.

The chain couples TRBV4-2 to TRBJ2-1, with 11 bases aligning to TRBD2. The CDR3 totals 17 residues. Germline V CDR1 and CDR2: LGHNA, YNFKEQ. The V and J ends lost 1 base and 7 bases, in that order; junction bases with no gene match: 9. This CDR3 reads CASSQGSGGALSNEQFF. CDR3 coding DNA: TGTGCCAGCAGCCAAGGTAGCGGGGGGGCTCTGAGTAATGAGCAGTTCTTC.

The chain employs TRBV11-3 and TRBJ2-1, with TRBD1 matching 8 bases. The length of the CDR3 is 16 residues. Germline-derived CDR1 and CDR2 are SGHNT and YENEEA. Trimming cost V 0 bases and J 7 bases; bases outside gene matches: 8. The CDR3 sequence is CASSLDFGTGSNEQFF. CDR3 DNA: TGTGCCAGCAGCTTAGATTTCGGGACAGGTTCGAATGAGCAGTTCTTC.

This rearrangement joins TRBV7-2 to TRBJ2-2; weak D call: TRBD1 (6 bases). Germline V gene sequence: CDR1 SGHTA, CDR2 FQGNSA. The V end was cut by 4 bases, the J end by 2 bases, with 14 bases between. CDR3 length: 16 residues. The CDR3 DNA reads as TGTGCCAGCAGCTGGGCAGGGGCCCTAAACACCGGGGAGCTGTTTTTT. It is translated as CASSWAGALNTGELFF.

The V call is TRBV10-1, the J call TRBJ2-7, with a tentative D call TRBD1 (6 bases). Germline V gene lookup returns CDR1 WNHNN and CDR2 SYGVQD (reference sequence). CDR3 length: 13 amino acids. V was cut by 8 bases and J by 2 bases, with 13 bases left in between. CDR3 sequence: CASVSGQTYEQYF. Here the CDR3 DNA reads TGCGCCAGCGTATCTGGACAGACCTACGAGCAGTACTTC.

This clone appeared once. The chain couples TRBV6-6 to TRBJ2-5; D perhaps matches TRBD2 (6 bases). V lost 2 bases, J lost 2 bases, and 12 bases lay in between. CDR1 and CDR2 (germline): MNHNY, SVGAGI (reference sequence). This CDR3 contains 15 residues. The CDR3, as DNA: TGTGCCAGCAGTTACGCTGGCGGGGTACAAGAGACCCAGTACTTC. This encodes CASSYAGGVQETQYF.